Presented here are 17 T cell receptor beta chains from one specimen sequenced in a study of identical twins. TCRdb called the 5' RACE reads again in MiXCR, with one record for every CDR3 protein. The sample contains about 430,000 distinct CDR3 sequences, less than 20% of which appear only once. Sequencing was carried out using naive T cells sorted from blood. Receptors originate from a man over 45 in good health.

The chain uses TRBV5-5 and TRBJ1-4, with D perhaps matching TRBD1 (6 bases). Trimming cost V 3 bases and J 4 bases, with 13 bases left between them. The CDR3 extends over 15 amino acids. Germline-derived CDR1 and CDR2 are SGHKS and YYEKEE (reference sequence). The CDR3 loop reads CASSSADRRNEKLFF. The CDR3 region has the DNA TGTGCCAGCAGCTCTGCGGACAGACGTAATGAAAAACTGTTTTTT.

This clonotype was detected many times. J is TRBJ2-1 and V is TRBV12-3 or TRBV12-4; 8 positions match TRBD2. The CDR3 sequence is 14 residues long. The ends lost 3 bases at V and 4 bases at J; junction bases unmatched: 2. The CDR3 sequence is CASSFVAGYNEQFF. In DNA form, the CDR3 reads TGTGCCAGCAGTTTTGTAGCGGGATACAATGAGCAGTTCTTC.

This clonotype has ten or more counts. The chain combines TRBV6-1 with TRBJ2-1, with TRBD2 matching over 14 bases. J was trimmed by 6 bases and V by 6 bases; bases with no gene match: 4. CDR1 and CDR2 (germline): MNHNS, SASEGT. This CDR3 comprises 15 residues. CDR3 region: CASSPGTSGGNEQFF. The CDR3 DNA reads as TGTGCCAGCAGCCCCGGGACTAGCGGGGGCAATGAGCAGTTCTTC.

As for this clonotype: With a much larger clone just one base away, this may be a read error. The J gene is TRBJ1-4, the V gene TRBV7-9, with D tentatively TRBD1 (6 bases). Germline V gives CDR1 SEHNR, CDR2 FQNEAQ (reference sequence). The CDR3 consists of 15 residues. CDR3 protein: CASSHVLGANEKLCF. CDR3 bases: TGTGCCAGCAGCCACGTATTGGGGGCTAATGAAAAACTGTGTTTT.

This clonotype came up many times. This sequence joins TRBV6-5 and TRBJ2-7, with 7 bases matching TRBD1. The CDR3 is 14 residues long. Germline trimming cut 2 bases from V and 2 bases from J; bases unmatched to any gene: 3. From germline, CDR1 is MNHEY and CDR2 SVGAGI. CDR3 sequence: CASSYRQGPYEQYF. The CDR3 DNA reads as TGTGCCAGCAGTTACCGACAGGGTCCCTACGAGCAGTACTTC.

This clonotype was observed many times. The CDR3 nucleotides read TGTGCCAGCAGCTTGGCCGGACAGGGACTGAACACTGAAGCTTTCTTT. This translates into CASSLAGQGLNTEAFF. This chain links TRBV5-6 with TRBJ1-1; 8 nucleotides line up with TRBD1. CDR3 length equals 16 residues. The trim removed 0 bases at V and 0 bases at J, leaving 4 bases unmatched. The germline CDR1 and CDR2 sequences are SGHDT and YYEEEE.

This clonotype was observed a few times. The rearrangement links TRBV4-3 to TRBJ2-5; TRBD1 aligns across 9 bases. Germline CDR1 and CDR2: LGHNA and YSLEER. The CDR3 loop spans 16 amino acids. Germline trimming cut 0 bases from V and 5 bases from J; bases unmatched to any gene: 7. This CDR3 is CASSQEHRGRWETQYF. The DNA for the CDR3 is TGCGCCAGCAGCCAAGAGCACAGGGGGCGCTGGGAGACCCAGTACTTC.

The V gene is TRBV29-1, the J gene TRBJ2-3; D is undetermined. The germline gives CDR1 SQVTM, CDR2 ANQGSEA. This CDR3 has 13 residues. The V end lost 1 base, the J end lost 10 bases, and 15 bases lay between the germline ends. CDR3 loop: CSVEGQDALPQYF. The CDR3 nucleotides are TGCAGCGTTGAAGGCCAGGACGCGTTGCCGCAGTATTTT.

Comment on this clonotype: The junction departs from the called germline gene at one end, perhaps through a read error. In DNA, the CDR3 is TGTGCCTGCAGTGAATCGGTCTCCGGGGAGCTGTTTTTT. It codes for CACSESVSGELFF. V and J are TRBV25-1 and TRBJ2-2, with unresolved D. CDR1 and CDR2 (germline): MGHDK, SYGVNS. The CDR3 runs 13 residues.

V is TRBV4-1 and J is TRBJ1-6, with D uncertain. The CDR3 covers 16 residues. Germline V gives CDR1 MGHRA, CDR2 YSYEKL. Deletions cut 0 bases from V and 6 bases from J, with 12 bases between. CDR3 sequence: CASSQDWLSTNSPLHF. The CDR3 DNA follows: TGCGCCAGCAGCCAAGATTGGTTAAGCACTAATTCACCCCTCCACTTT.

On this clonotype itself: This may be a read error: a much more frequent sequence differs by one nucleotide. The limits of the CDR3 on the DNA are not certain, so only TCRdb's listed CDR3 is given. CDR3 residues: CASSFGIGSGGRIGNEQLF. The J gene is TRBJ2-1, the V gene TRBV12-3 or TRBV12-4; TRBD2 is the table's D call, not checked against the DNA. The CDR3 length is 19 residues, termini included.

This clonotype was counted only a few times. The V gene is TRBV4-2, the J gene TRBJ2-7; a weak D match, TRBD2 (6 bases). There are 14 residues in the CDR3. Germline CDR1 is LGHNA and CDR2 is YNFKEQ. V was shortened by 5 bases and J by 4 bases, with 15 bases between the two germline ends. The CDR3 protein is CASSAGPGSYEQYF. CDR3 DNA sequence: TGTGCCAGCAGCGCCGGGCCCGGGAGTTACGAGCAGTACTTC.

This clonotype has just a few counts. The chain is built from TRBV6-5 and TRBJ2-3; TRBD2 is a possible D gene (7 bases). The germline V and J ends were trimmed by 2 bases and 4 bases, with 16 bases remaining between them. The CDR3 runs to 16 residues. The germline V gene has CDR1 MNHEY and CDR2 SVGAGI. The CDR3 is CASSYPTGGGADTQYF. The CDR3 bases are TGTGCCAGCAGTTACCCCACTGGCGGGGGCGCAGATACGCAGTATTTT.

This clonotype was seen more than once but under ten times. The CDR3 region has the DNA TGTGCCAGCAGTGTACTAGTCCCCACAGATACGCAGTATTTT. This sequence encodes CASSVLVPTDTQYF. The V gene is TRBV2, the J gene TRBJ2-3, with D possibly being TRBD2 (5 bases). V lost 4 bases, J lost 2 bases, and 10 bases lay in between. Germline CDR1 is SNHLY and CDR2 is FYNNEI. This CDR3 region has 14 residues.

This clonotype was seen many times. This sequence joins TRBV20-1 and TRBJ2-3; D call uncertain. CDR3 length equals 13 residues. V was shortened by 0 bases and J by 6 bases, with 10 bases between the two germline ends. Germline CDR1 reads DFQATT; CDR2 reads SNEGSKA (reference sequence). The CDR3 nucleotides read TGCAGTGCTAGAGATATAGGGATGGATACGCAGTATTTT. Translating it yields CSARDIGMDTQYF.

This clonotype was counted at least ten times. The J gene is TRBJ2-7, the V gene TRBV5-6; tentative D call: TRBD1 (6 bases). The length of the CDR3 is 14 residues. The V end lost 3 bases, the J end lost 0 bases, and 10 bases lay between the germline ends. CDR1 and CDR2 from the germline V gene are SGHDT and YYEEEE. The CDR3 DNA follows: TGTGCCAGCAGCTCCTGGGACACCTCCTACGAGCAGTACTTC. The encoded protein is CASSSWDTSYEQYF.

This clonotype was seen repeatedly, ten times or more. The J gene is TRBJ1-1, the V gene TRBV29-1, with unresolved D. V lost 8 bases to trimming and J lost 0 bases, with 13 bases between them. There are 13 residues in the CDR3. The germline CDR1 and CDR2 sequences are SQVTM and ANQGSEA. This CDR3 reads CSHKNLLNTEAFF. In DNA, the CDR3 is TGCAGCCATAAGAACTTATTGAACACTGAAGCTTTCTTT.